What follows are 2 T cell receptor beta chains derived from one specimen sequenced in a study of blood T cell repertoires in COVID-19. Libraries were prepared by immunoSEQ multiplex PCR; TCRdb keeps only in-frame clonotypes and omits some of them. This sample carries 35,000 to 40,000 clones, approximately 91% of them seen once, and the ten largest clones take around 11%. The specimen was peripheral blood. These receptors came from a man aged 60 to 69 with active COVID-19.

V usage is TRBV29-1 and J usage is TRBJ1-4; no reliable D call. Germline V gene lookup returns CDR1 SQVTM and CDR2 ANQGSEA. V lost 0 bases to trimming and J lost 10 bases, with 12 bases between them. The CDR3 is 13 residues long. The CDR3 DNA sequence: TGCAGCGTTGAAGAGTACGGAACGGGAAAACTGTTTTTT. Its translation is CSVEEYGTGKLFF.

The V gene is TRBV6-5, the J gene TRBJ1-2; 9 nucleotides agree with TRBD1. The germline V gene has CDR1 MNHEY and CDR2 SVGAGI. Losses at the gene ends were 6 bases for V and 5 bases for J; bases not matched to a gene: 4. CDR3 length: 13 amino acids. This chain's CDR3 is CASRTGTGYGYTF. DNA for the CDR3: TGTGCCAGCAGGACCGGGACAGGGTATGGCTACACCTTC.